These 21 T cell receptor beta chains originate from one sample sequenced in a study of blood T cell repertoires in COVID-19. Sequencing used immunoSEQ multiplex PCR; TCRdb keeps in-frame clones, though not all of them. This table has roughly 76,000 clones, around nine tenths appearing once. The source material was PBMCs or T cells enriched from blood (not recorded which). The receptors derive from a woman aged 50 to 60 with acute COVID-19.

The chain's CDR3 is CASSSLAGGGTGELFF. CDR3 nucleotide sequence: TGTGCCAGCAGTTCCCTAGCGGGAGGGGGGACCGGGGAGCTGTTTTTT. The chain joins TRBV27 to TRBJ2-2; 12 nucleotides agree with TRBD2. In germline, CDR1 is MNHEY, CDR2 SMNVEV (reference sequence). The CDR3 runs 16 residues. V gave up 4 bases and J gave up 5 bases; unmatched junction bases: 5.

The V gene is TRBV4-2, the J gene TRBJ2-7; 12 nucleotides line up with TRBD2. This CDR3 spans 17 amino acids. CDR1 and CDR2 (germline): LGHNA, YNFKEQ. V lost 1 base to trimming and J lost 0 bases; unmatched junction nucleotides: 4. In DNA, the CDR3 is TGTGCCAGCAGCCAAGGACTAGCGGGAGAATCCTCCTACGAGCAGTACTTC. This encodes CASSQGLAGESSYEQYF.

The chain links TRBV27 to TRBJ1-2; D unclear. This CDR3 is 14 amino acids long. The germline gives CDR1 MNHEY, CDR2 SMNVEV (reference sequence). Trimming removed 1 base from V and 6 bases from J, with 12 bases in between. CDR3 residues: CASSLLASGDGYTF. The CDR3 DNA follows: TGTGCCAGCAGTTTATTGGCCTCAGGCGATGGCTACACCTTC.

The CDR3 loop reads CASSITGGYTF. The DNA of the CDR3 is TGTGCCAGTAGTATAACAGGTGGCTACACCTTC. The V and J genes are TRBV19 and TRBJ1-2, with D perhaps matching TRBD1 (5 bases). Per the germline V gene, CDR1 is LNHDA and CDR2 is SQIVND (reference sequence). There are 11 residues in the CDR3. V was trimmed by 2 bases and J by 7 bases, leaving 5 bases between them.

This clone was seen only once. CDR3 region: CASIAYSSNEQFF. In DNA, the CDR3 is TGTGCCAGTATAGCCTATTCGTCAAATGAGCAGTTCTTC. The V and J genes are TRBV27 and TRBJ2-1; no clear D. Per the germline V gene, CDR1 is MNHEY and CDR2 is SMNVEV (reference sequence). V was shortened by 9 bases and J by 7 bases, with 16 bases between the two germline ends. The CDR3 is 13 amino acids.

This chain uses TRBV6-4 with TRBJ1-6; D call uncertain. The V gene's germline CDR1 is MRHNA and CDR2 SNTAGT. This CDR3 contains 15 residues. The ends were cut back, 5 bases at V and 7 bases at J, with 15 bases in the middle. In DNA, the CDR3 is TGTGCCAGCAGTACGGGTCAACGAGGGAATTCACCCCTCCACTTT. It translates to CASSTGQRGNSPLHF.

The sample holds one count of this clone. This chain uses TRBV14 with TRBJ1-6; D gene ambiguous. The ends were cut back, 1 base at V and 0 bases at J, with 4 bases in the middle. From germline, CDR1 is SGHDN and CDR2 FVKESK. The CDR3 is 15 residues long. CDR3 in amino acids: CASSQGGSYNSPLHF. In DNA, the CDR3 is TGTGCCAGCAGCCAAGGCGGCTCCTATAATTCACCCCTCCACTTT.

The chain combines TRBV6-6 with TRBJ2-3; TRBD1 agrees at 8 bases. CDR3 length equals 15 residues. The V segment lost 2 bases and the J segment 2 bases; nucleotides outside the gene matches: 3. CDR1 and CDR2 from the germline V gene are MNHNY and SVGAGI (reference sequence). The CDR3 DNA sequence: TGTGCCAGCAGTTACCCGGGACAGGCCACAGATACGCAGTATTTT. Translation gives CASSYPGQATDTQYF.

The CDR3 here is CASSGTGVHQPQHF. The DNA of the CDR3 is TGTGCCAGTAGTGGGACAGGGGTTCATCAGCCCCAGCATTTT. V is TRBV19 and J is TRBJ1-5, with 10 bases that match TRBD1. The ends lost 5 bases at V and 5 bases at J; junction bases unmatched: 3. The V gene's germline CDR1 is LNHDA and CDR2 SQIVND (reference sequence). CDR3 length: 14 amino acids.

Turning to this clone: Mismatch with germline at one junction end may stem from a read error. CDR3 sequence: CATSDHRTANYSYTF. The CDR3 DNA sequence: TGTGCCACCAGTGACCATCGGACAGCCAACTATAGCTACACCTTC. This chain connects TRBV24-1 to TRBJ1-2; the D gene is possibly TRBD1 (6 bases). This CDR3 has 15 amino acids. The germline V gene has CDR1 KGHDR and CDR2 SFDVKD.

CDR3 DNA sequence: TGCGCCAGCAGCCAAGATTGGGGACTAGGGTACAATGAGCAGTTCTTC. This gives the protein CASSQDWGLGYNEQFF. The gene calls are TRBV4-3 and TRBJ2-1; 8 bases match TRBD2. This CDR3 comprises 16 residues. Germline V lookup: CDR1 LGHNA, CDR2 YSLEER. J gave up 4 bases and V 0 bases, and 5 bases lay outside the gene matches.

This chain uses TRBV6-4 with TRBJ1-6; D possibly corresponds to TRBD1 (6 bases). The CDR3 is made up of 14 amino acids. The ends were cut back, 1 base at V and 9 bases at J, with 10 bases in the middle. Germline V gene data show CDR1 as MRHNA and CDR2 as SNTAGT. The CDR3 bases are TGTGCCAGCAGTGACTTTACAGGGTTTTCACCCCTCCACTTT. Translating it yields CASSDFTGFSPLHF.

This chain joins TRBV3-1 (or the pseudogene TRBV3-2) and TRBJ2-1; D is unclear. Trimming took 4 bases from V and 4 from J, leaving 17 bases between them. Germline CDR1 reads LGHDT; CDR2 reads YNNKEL (reference sequence). This CDR3 comprises 16 residues. CDR3 protein: CASSPYSGSIYNEQFF. Here the CDR3 DNA reads TGTGCCAGCAGCCCATACTCCGGGTCCATTTACAATGAGCAGTTCTTC.

This chain joins TRBV7-9 and TRBJ1-5; D unclear. The germline V gene has CDR1 SEHNR and CDR2 FQNEAQ (reference sequence). CDR3 length: 12 residues. Deletions cut 5 bases from V and 7 bases from J, with 9 bases between. CDR3 region: CASSHPGQPQHF. CDR3 nucleotide sequence: TGTGCCAGCAGCCACCCAGGCCAGCCCCAGCATTTT.

The chain recombines TRBV5-1 with TRBJ1-1; D gene unclear. Trimming cost V 0 bases and J 2 bases, with 5 bases left between them. The CDR3 has 13 residues. CDR1 is SGHRS and CDR2 is YFSETQ in the germline V gene. CDR3 sequence: CASSLGSNTEAFF. The CDR3 bases are TGCGCCAGCAGCTTGGGCAGTAACACTGAAGCTTTCTTT.

The rearrangement links TRBV3-1 (or the pseudogene TRBV3-2) to TRBJ1-2; D call uncertain. The CDR3 extends over 13 amino acids. V gave up 0 bases and J gave up 6 bases, with 8 bases separating them. Germline V gene lookup returns CDR1 LGHDT and CDR2 YNNKEL (reference sequence). This chain's CDR3 is CASSQDAADGYTF. The CDR3 bases are TGTGCCAGCAGCCAAGATGCGGCGGATGGCTACACCTTC.

This clone showed up just once. Written as DNA, the CDR3 is TGTGCCAGCAGTGGAGGGACTAGCGGGAGTAGCGAGCAGTTCTTC. It is translated as CASSGGTSGSSEQFF. The V and J genes are TRBV2 and TRBJ2-1; 14 bases fit TRBD2. Trimming took 4 bases from V and 10 from J; bases not matched to a gene: 6. CDR3 length equals 15 residues. Germline V gene data show CDR1 as SNHLY and CDR2 as FYNNEI. Full variable domain (remainder filled in from reference TRBV2 and TRBJ2-1): EPEVTQTPSHQVTQMGQEVILRCVPISNHLYFYWYRQILGQKVEFLVSFYNNEISEKSEIFDDQFSVERPDGSNFTLKIRSTKLEDSAMYFCASSGGTSGSSEQFFGPGTRLTVL.

The genes are TRBV30 and TRBJ2-2; TRBD2 is a possible D gene (5 bases). There are 16 residues in the CDR3. V was pared by 3 bases and J by 2 bases, with 16 bases between. Germline V lookup: CDR1 GTSNPN, CDR2 SVGIG (reference sequence). The DNA for the CDR3 is TGTGCCTGGAGACCGGGCTGGGCTAGCAACACCGGGGAGCTGTTTTTT. Protein: CAWRPGWASNTGELFF.

This clone was seen once. The chain uses TRBV19 and TRBJ1-1; TRBD1 aligns across 9 bases. The germline CDR1 and CDR2 sequences are LNHDA and SQIVND (reference sequence). There are 14 residues in the CDR3. J lost 6 bases, V lost 6 bases, and 8 bases had no gene match. The CDR3 loop is CASSSGQGNSEAFF. In DNA form, the CDR3 reads TGTGCCAGTAGCTCGGGACAGGGAAACTCTGAAGCTTTCTTT.

The V and J genes are TRBV7-9 and TRBJ1-4, with D perhaps TRBD1 (6 bases). The germline gives CDR1 SEHNR, CDR2 FQNEAQ (reference sequence). V dropped 1 base and J dropped 4 bases, with 10 bases sitting between them. The CDR3 extends over 15 amino acids. This chain's CDR3 is CASSLDGGYNEKLFF. CDR3 in DNA: TGTGCCAGCAGCTTAGATGGGGGCTATAATGAAAAACTGTTTTTT. The complete variable domain, with remaining parts taken from reference TRBV7-9 and TRBJ1-4, reads DTGVSQNPRHKITKRGQNVTFRCDPISEHNRLYWYRQTLGQGPEFLTYFQNEAQLEKSRLLSDRFSAERPKGSFSTLEIQRTEQGDSAMYLCASSLDGGYNEKLFFGSGTQLSVL.

The chain couples TRBV6-5 to TRBJ1-4; 12 nucleotides agree with TRBD1. The CDR3 totals 13 residues. Germline V gives CDR1 MNHEY, CDR2 SVGAGI. The V segment lost 9 bases and the J segment 8 bases; nucleotides outside the gene matches: 4. The CDR3 here is CASRGTGGEKLFF. The CDR3 DNA sequence: TGTGCCAGTAGAGGGACAGGGGGCGAAAAACTGTTTTTT.